This T cell receptor (beta chain) appears in the sequencing data of a study of shared clonotypes between healthy human individuals. For this clone: No antigen is known for it.

The CDR3 runs 14 residues. CDR1 and CDR2 from the germline V gene are SGHNT and YENEEA. V was trimmed by 4 bases and J by 6 bases, leaving 12 bases between them. Assay: immunoSEQ multiplex PCR; the TCRdb copy retains only in-frame clones and omits some. The sample has 2.3 million or so clones, 90% to 95% seen once; the top ten hold 0.39%. General study points: Lower generation probabilities were found for non-shared clonotypes than for those shared by all four donors.

The chain recombines TRBV11-3 with TRBJ2-2; unclear D gene. The TCR was taken from a man aged 18 to 30 in good health. Some clones in this sample may be carry-over from other donors' samples. The sequencing input was naive CD4+ T cells from PBMCs. The subset denotes: CD45RA+ positively selected. The CDR3 coding sequence is TGTGCCAGCAGCTCCCGTTATGTCCCCGGGGAGCTGTTTTTT. Its translation: CASSSRYVPGELFF.